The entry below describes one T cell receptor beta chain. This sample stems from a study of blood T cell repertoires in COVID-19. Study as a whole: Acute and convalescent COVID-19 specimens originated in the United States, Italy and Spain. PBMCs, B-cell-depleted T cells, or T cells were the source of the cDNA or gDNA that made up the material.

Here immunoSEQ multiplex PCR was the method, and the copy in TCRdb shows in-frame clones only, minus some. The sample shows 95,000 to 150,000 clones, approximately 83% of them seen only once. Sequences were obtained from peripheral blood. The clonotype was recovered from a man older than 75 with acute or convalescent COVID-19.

CDR3 amino acids: CAWSSGGYEQYF. The CDR3, as DNA: TGTGCCTGGAGTAGCGGGGGCTACGAGCAGTACTTC. V gene TRBV30 combines with J gene TRBJ2-7; TRBD2 agrees at 8 bases. J lost 3 bases, V lost 2 bases, and 0 bases had no gene match. CDR1 and CDR2 from the germline V gene are GTSNPN and SVGIG (reference sequence). CDR3 length: 12 amino acids.